This TCR beta chain was sequenced during a study of T cell responses to AZD1222 COVID-19 vaccine. Broader study findings: Clonal diversity was possibly underestimated; the donors were predominantly white British and more often female.

Generated by immunoSEQ multiplex PCR, the TCRdb table keeps only in-frame clones and is missing some. The sample includes about 120,000 clones, 92% of them seen just once. CDR3 size: 15 residues. With 1 base removed from V and 3 bases from J, the gap between germline ends came to 11 bases. Germline V gives CDR1 SGDLS, CDR2 YYNGEE. A remark on this clone: The antigen is undetermined.

The receptor comes from an adult who received the AZD1222 COVID-19 vaccine. The chain carries TRBV9 and TRBJ2-1; tentatively, D is TRBD2 (6 bases). Sequenced material: peripheral blood, taken 28 days after the second AZD1222 dose. The CDR3 protein is CASSVWRDHYNEQFF. The CDR3 coding sequence is TGTGCCAGCAGCGTATGGAGGGACCACTACAATGAGCAGTTCTTC.